This T cell receptor (beta chain) was obtained from a study of T cells after yellow fever vaccination. On the study more broadly: Low-cell-number fractions underwent preparation using SMART-Seq v4 Ultra Low Input. Study outcomes and limitations: Clones from primary vaccination mostly reappeared after the booster (roughly 95% CD4, 88% CD8).

TCRdb used MiXCR to reprocess the 5' RACE reads, holding one entry per CDR3 protein. The repertoire has hundreds of thousands of distinct CDR3 sequences, approximately 3.8% of them found once; the top ten carry 20% to 30%. At least ten counts were recorded for this clonotype. Its target is unknown. Per germline, CDR1 LGHDT and CDR2 YNNKEL (reference sequence). Trimming stripped 4 bases from V and 7 bases from J, with 10 bases between. The CDR3 totals 13 residues. The chain carries TRBV3-1 and TRBJ2-2, with D unclear. The input for sequencing was PBMCs, taken on the day of the yellow fever booster vaccination. The receptor was derived from a man between 18 and 29 years old who received the YFV17D yellow fever vaccine. The CDR3 is CASSRGGDGELFF. Written as DNA, the CDR3 is TGTGCCAGCAGCCGCGGTGGGGACGGGGAGCTGTTTTTT.